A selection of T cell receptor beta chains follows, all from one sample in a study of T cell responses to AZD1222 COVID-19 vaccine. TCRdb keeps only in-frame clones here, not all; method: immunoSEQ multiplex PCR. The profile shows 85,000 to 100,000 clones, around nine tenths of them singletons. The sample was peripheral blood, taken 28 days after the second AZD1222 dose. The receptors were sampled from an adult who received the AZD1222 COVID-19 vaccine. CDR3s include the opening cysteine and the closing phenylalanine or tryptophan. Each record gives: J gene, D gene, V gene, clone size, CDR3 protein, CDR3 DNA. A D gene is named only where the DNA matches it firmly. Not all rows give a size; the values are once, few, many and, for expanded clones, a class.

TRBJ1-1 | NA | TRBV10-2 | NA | CASSESTGSAFF | TGCGCCAGCAGTGAGTCCACAGGGTCCGCTTTCTTT
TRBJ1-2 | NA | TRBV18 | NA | CASSPPGRDGYTF | TGTGCCAGCTCACCACCGGGCAGGGACGGCTACACCTTC
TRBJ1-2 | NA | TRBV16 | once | CASSQFTYRGTF | TGTGCCAGCAGCCAATTCACCTACCGGGGGACCTTC
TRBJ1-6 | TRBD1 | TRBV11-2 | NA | CASSLRRGGQGFSPLHF | TGTGCCAGCAGCCTAAGAAGAGGGGGACAGGGTTTCTCACCCCTCCACTTT
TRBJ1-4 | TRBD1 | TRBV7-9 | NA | CASSLSGTGGGKLFF | TGTGCCAGCAGCTTATCCGGGACAGGGGGCGGAAAACTGTTTTTT
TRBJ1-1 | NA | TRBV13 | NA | CASSFRSGKAFF | TGTGCCAGCAGTTTTAGATCAGGGAAAGCTTTCTTT
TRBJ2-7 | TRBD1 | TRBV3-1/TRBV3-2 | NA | CASRPSGQGLGEQYF | TGTGCCAGCAGACCTTCGGGACAGGGGCTTGGCGAGCAGTACTTC
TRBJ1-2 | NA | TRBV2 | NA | CASSVLRTNYGYTF | TGTGCCAGCAGTGTCCTCCGAACAAACTATGGCTACACCTTC
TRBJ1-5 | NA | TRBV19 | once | CASSREGASGNQPQHF | TGTGCCAGTAGTCGGGAGGGCGCATCGGGCAATCAGCCCCAGCATTTT
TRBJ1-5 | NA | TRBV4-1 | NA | CASSRERNQPQHF | TGCGCCAGCAGCCGAGAAAGAAATCAGCCCCAGCATTTT
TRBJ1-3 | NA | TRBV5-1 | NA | CASSLSESSGNTIYF | TGCGCCAGCAGCTTGTCCGAGAGCTCTGGAAACACCATATATTTT
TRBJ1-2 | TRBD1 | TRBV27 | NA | CASSSNRGDYGYTF | TGTGCCAGCAGTTCTAACAGGGGGGACTATGGCTACACCTTC
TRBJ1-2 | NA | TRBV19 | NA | CASSVQGTYGYTF | TGTGCCAGTAGTGTCCAGGGGACATATGGCTACACCTTC
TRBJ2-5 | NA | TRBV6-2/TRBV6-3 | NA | CASSYGHALQETQYF | TGTGCCAGCAGTTACGGTCACGCGCTTCAAGAGACCCAGTACTTC
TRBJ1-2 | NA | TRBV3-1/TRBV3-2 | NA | CASSHRDYGYTF | TGTGCCAGCAGCCACAGGGACTATGGCTACACCTTC
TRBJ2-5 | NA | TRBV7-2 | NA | CASTRNINQETQYF | TGTGCCAGCACCCGAAACATAAACCAAGAGACCCAGTACTTC
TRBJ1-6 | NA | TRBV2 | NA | CASSNDRVRSPLHF | TGTGCCAGCAGTAACGACCGAGTAAGATCACCCCTCCACTTT
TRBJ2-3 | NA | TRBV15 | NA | CATSRADYTTDTQYF | TGTGCCACCAGCAGAGCTGACTATACAACAGATACGCAGTATTTT
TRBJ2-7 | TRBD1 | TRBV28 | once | CASNSLGTGGYEQYF | TGTGCCAGCAATTCGTTAGGGACAGGGGGCTACGAGCAGTACTTC
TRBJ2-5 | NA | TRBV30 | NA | CAWSVAGTGRETQYF | TGTGCCTGGAGTGTAGCAGGTACAGGGCGAGAGACCCAGTACTTC
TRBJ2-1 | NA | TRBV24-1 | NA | CATSGGVGSSYNEQFF | TGTGCCACCAGCGGCGGGGTGGGGAGCTCCTACAATGAGCAGTTCTTC
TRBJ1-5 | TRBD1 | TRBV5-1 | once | CASSWGQGYSNQPQHF | TGCGCCAGCAGCTGGGGACAGGGATATAGCAATCAGCCCCAGCATTTT
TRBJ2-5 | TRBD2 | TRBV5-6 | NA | CASSFYAGGKETQYF | TGTGCCAGCAGCTTTTATGCCGGGGGGAAAGAGACCCAGTACTTC
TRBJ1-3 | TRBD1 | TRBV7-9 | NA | CASRGTGTPRDTIYF | TGTGCCAGCAGGGGGACAGGTACGCCCCGGGACACCATATATTTT
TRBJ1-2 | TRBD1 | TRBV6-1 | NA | CASSEGTGGAYGYTF | TGTGCCAGCAGTGAGGGGACAGGGGGCGCCTATGGCTACACCTTC
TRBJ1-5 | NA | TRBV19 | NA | CASSITRVSQPQHF | TGTGCCAGTAGTATAACCAGGGTAAGTCAGCCCCAGCATTTT
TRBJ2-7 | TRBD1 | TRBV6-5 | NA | CASSYFSGTGNTEQYF | TGTGCCAGCAGTTATTTTTCCGGGACAGGGAATACCGAGCAGTACTTC
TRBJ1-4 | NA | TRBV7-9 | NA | CASRQGPINEKLFF | TGTGCCAGCAGACAAGGACCAATTAATGAAAAACTGTTTTTT
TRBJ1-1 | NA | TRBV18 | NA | CASSRGENTEAFF | TGTGCCAGCTCACGGGGCGAGAACACTGAAGCTTTCTTT
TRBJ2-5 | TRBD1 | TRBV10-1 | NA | CASSESGQRETQYF | TGCGCCAGCAGTGAGTCGGGACAGCGAGAGACCCAGTACTTC
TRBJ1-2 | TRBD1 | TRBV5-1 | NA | CASSLGDRGLDGYTF | TGCGCCAGCAGCTTGGGGGACAGGGGGCTTGATGGCTACACCTTC
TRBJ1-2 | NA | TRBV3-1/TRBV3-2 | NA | CASSQRATNYGYTF | TGTGCCAGCAGCCAACGCGCCACTAACTATGGCTACACCTTC
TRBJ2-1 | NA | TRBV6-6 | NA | CASSSGHSNEQFF | TGTGCCAGCAGTTCAGGACATAGTAATGAGCAGTTCTTC
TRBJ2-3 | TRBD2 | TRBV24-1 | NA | CATSLAGNTDTQYF | TGTGCCACCAGCCTAGCGGGGAACACAGATACGCAGTATTTT
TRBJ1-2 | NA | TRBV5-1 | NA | CASSLDGTSVYGYTF | TGCGCCAGCAGCTTGGACGGGACATCCGTCTATGGCTACACCTTC
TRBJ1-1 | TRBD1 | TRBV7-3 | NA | CASSFDRVSEAFF | TGTGCCAGCAGCTTCGACAGGGTGAGTGAAGCTTTCTTT